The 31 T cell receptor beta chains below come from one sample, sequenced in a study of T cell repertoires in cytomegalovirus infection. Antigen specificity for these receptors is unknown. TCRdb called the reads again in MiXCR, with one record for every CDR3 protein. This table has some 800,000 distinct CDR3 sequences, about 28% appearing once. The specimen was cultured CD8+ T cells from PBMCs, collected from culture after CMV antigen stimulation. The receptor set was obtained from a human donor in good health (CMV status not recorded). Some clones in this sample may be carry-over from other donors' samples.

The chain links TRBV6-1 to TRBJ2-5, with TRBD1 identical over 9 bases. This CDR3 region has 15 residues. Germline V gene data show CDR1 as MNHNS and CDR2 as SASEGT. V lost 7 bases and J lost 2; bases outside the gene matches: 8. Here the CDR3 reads CASTQDRGSQETQYF. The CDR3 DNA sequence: TGTGCCAGCACCCAGGACAGGGGATCACAAGAGACCCAGTACTTC.

Written as DNA, the CDR3 is TGTGCCAGCAGGATAAGAGTCGGGGGCTACACCTTC. Residues: CASRIRVGGYTF. The chain carries TRBV28 and TRBJ1-2; D unresolved. CDR1 and CDR2 from the germline V gene are MDHEN and SYDVKM. The CDR3 is 12 residues long. V was trimmed by 6 bases and J by 8 bases, leaving 13 bases between them.

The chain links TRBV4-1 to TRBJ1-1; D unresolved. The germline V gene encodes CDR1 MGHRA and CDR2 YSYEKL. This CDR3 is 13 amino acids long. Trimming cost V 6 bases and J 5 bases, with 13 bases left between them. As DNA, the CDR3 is TGCGCCAGCAGGACTGACTCGGGGACTGAAGCTTTCTTT. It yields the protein CASRTDSGTEAFF.

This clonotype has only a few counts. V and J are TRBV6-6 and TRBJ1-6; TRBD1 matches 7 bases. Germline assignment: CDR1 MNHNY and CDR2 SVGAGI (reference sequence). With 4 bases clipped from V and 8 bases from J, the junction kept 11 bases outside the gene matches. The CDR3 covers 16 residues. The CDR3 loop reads CASSWVQQGLYSPLHF. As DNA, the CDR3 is TGTGCCAGCAGTTGGGTCCAACAGGGGCTTTATTCACCCCTCCACTTT.

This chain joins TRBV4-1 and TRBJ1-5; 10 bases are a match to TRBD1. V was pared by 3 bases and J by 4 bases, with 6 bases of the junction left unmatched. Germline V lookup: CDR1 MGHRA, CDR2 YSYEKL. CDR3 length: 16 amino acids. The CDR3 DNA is TGCGCCAGCAGCCACGAATTGGGACAGGGGAATCAGCCCCAGCATTTT. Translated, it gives CASSHELGQGNQPQHF.

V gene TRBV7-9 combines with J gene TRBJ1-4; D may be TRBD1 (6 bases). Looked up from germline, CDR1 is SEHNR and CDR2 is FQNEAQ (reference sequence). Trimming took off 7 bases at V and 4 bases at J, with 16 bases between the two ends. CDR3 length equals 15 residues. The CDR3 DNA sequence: TGTGCCAGCACCCCCTCAGGGGATCTTAATGAAAAACTGTTTTTT. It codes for CASTPSGDLNEKLFF.

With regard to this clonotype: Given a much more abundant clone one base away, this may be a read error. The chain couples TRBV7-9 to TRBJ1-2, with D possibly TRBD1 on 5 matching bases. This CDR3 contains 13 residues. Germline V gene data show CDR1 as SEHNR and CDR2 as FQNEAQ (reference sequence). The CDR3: CASSIALGDGYTF. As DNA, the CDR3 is TGTGCCAGCAGCATAGCATTGGGGGATGGCTACACCTTC.

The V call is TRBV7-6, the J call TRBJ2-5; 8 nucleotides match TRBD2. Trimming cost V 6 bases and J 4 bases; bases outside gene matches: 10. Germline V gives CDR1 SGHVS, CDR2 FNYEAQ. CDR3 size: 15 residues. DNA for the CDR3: TGTGCCAGCAGGCATCCGGGACTAGGGGGAGAGACCCAGTACTTC. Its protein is CASRHPGLGGETQYF.

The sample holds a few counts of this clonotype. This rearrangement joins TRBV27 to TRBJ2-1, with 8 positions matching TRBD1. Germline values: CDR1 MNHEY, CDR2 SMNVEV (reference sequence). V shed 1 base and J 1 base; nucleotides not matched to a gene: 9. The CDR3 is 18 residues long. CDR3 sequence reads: CASSLYLGQGRSYNEQFF. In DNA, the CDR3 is TGTGCCAGCAGTTTATACCTCGGACAGGGTAGGTCCTACAATGAGCAGTTCTTC.

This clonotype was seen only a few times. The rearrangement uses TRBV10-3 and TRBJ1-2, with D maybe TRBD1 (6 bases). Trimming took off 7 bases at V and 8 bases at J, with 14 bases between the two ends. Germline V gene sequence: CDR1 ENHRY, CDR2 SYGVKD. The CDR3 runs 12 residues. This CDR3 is CAINPTGWGYTF. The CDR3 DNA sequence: TGTGCCATCAATCCGACAGGATGGGGCTACACCTTC.

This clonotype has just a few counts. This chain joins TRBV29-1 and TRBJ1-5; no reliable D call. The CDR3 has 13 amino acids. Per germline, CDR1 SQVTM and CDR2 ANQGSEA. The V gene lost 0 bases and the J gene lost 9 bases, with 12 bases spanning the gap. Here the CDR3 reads CSVEDGGGGPQHF. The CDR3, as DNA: TGCAGCGTTGAAGACGGCGGCGGAGGGCCCCAGCATTTT. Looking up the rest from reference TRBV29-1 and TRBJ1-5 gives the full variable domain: SAVISQKPSRDICQRGTSLTIQCQVDSQVTMMFWYRQQPGQSLTLIATANQGSEATYESGFVIDKFPISRPNLTFSTLTVSNMSPEDSSIYLCSVEDGGGGPQHFGDGTRLSIL.

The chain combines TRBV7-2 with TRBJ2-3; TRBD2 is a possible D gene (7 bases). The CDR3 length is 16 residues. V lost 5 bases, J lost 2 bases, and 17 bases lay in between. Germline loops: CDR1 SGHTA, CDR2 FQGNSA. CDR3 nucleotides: TGTGCCAGCAGCCCTCGTGGGGGGGGCCTCACAGATACGCAGTATTTT. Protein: CASSPRGGGLTDTQYF.

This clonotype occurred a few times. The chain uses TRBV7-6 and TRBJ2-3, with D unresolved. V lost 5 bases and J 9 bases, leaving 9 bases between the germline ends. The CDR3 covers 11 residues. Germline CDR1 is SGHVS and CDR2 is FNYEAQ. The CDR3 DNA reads TGTGCCAGCAGCCCCGATAGGACGCAGTATTTT. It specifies CASSPDRTQYF.

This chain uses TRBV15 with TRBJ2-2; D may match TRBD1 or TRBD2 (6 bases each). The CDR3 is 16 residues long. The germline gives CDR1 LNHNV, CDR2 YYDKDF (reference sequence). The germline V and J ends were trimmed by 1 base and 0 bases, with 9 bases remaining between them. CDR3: CATSRAGAANTGELFF. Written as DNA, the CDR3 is TGTGCCACCAGCAGAGCGGGGGCCGCGAACACCGGGGAGCTGTTTTTT.

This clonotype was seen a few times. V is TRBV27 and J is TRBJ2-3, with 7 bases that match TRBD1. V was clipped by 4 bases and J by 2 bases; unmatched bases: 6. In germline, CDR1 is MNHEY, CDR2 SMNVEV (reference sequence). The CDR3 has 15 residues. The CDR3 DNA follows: TGTGCCAGCAGTTCCCGGGACAGCCACACAGATACGCAGTATTTT. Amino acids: CASSSRDSHTDTQYF.

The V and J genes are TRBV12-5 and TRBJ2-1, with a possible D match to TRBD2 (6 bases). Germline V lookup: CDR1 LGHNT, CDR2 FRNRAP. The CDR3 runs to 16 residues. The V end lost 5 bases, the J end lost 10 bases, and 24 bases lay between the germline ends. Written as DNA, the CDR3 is TGTGCTAGTGGTCCTACCTCGCGGGGACGTACGGGGGAGCAGTTCTTC. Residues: CASGPTSRGRTGEQFF.

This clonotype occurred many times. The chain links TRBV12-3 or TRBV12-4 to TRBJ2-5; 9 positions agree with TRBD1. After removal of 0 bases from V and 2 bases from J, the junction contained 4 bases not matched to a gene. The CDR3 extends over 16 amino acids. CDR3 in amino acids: CASSLAWGQGQETQYF. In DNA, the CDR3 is TGTGCCAGCAGTTTAGCGTGGGGACAGGGACAAGAGACCCAGTACTTC.

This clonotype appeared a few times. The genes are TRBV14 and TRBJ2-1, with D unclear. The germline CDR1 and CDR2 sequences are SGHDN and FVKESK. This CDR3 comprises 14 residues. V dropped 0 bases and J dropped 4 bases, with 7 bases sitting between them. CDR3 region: CASSQESRYNEQFF. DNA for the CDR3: TGTGCCAGCAGCCAAGAGTCGCGATACAATGAGCAGTTCTTC.

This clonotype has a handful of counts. The CDR3 here is CASSEAWTAYEQYV. DNA for the CDR3: TGTGCCAGCAGTGAAGCTTGGACAGCCTACGAGCAGTACGTC. This chain connects TRBV6-1 to TRBJ2-7, with a tentative D call TRBD1 (6 bases). V dropped 0 bases and J dropped 2 bases, with 8 bases sitting between them. The CDR3 is 14 amino acids. Germline assignment: CDR1 MNHNS and CDR2 SASEGT.

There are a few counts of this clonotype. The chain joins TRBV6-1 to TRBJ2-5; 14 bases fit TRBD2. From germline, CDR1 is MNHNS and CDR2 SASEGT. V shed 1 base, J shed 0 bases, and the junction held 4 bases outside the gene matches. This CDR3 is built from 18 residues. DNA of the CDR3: TGTGCCAGCAGTGAAGAGACTAGCGGGGGGGTGTACCAAGAGACCCAGTACTTC. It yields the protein CASSEETSGGVYQETQYF.

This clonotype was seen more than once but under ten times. The CDR3 sequence: CASSQELAQANYGYTF. The CDR3 region has the DNA TGCGCCAGCAGCCAAGAATTAGCGCAAGCTAACTATGGCTACACCTTC. The V gene is TRBV4-1, the J gene TRBJ1-2, with D hard to call. V was pared by 0 bases and J by 0 bases, with 11 bases between. Germline V gene lookup returns CDR1 MGHRA and CDR2 YSYEKL. The CDR3 spans 16 residues.

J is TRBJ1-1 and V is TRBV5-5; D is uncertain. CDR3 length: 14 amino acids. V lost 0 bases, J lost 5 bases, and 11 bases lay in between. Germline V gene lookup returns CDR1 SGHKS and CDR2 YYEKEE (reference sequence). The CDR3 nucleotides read TGTGCCAGCAGCTTGGCGGAGGGCATGACTGAAGCTTTCTTT. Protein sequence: CASSLAEGMTEAFF.

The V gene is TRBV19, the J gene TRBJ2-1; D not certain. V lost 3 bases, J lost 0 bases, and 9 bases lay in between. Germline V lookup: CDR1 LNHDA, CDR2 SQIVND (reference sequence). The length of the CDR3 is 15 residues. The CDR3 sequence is CASSMDSSSYNEQFF. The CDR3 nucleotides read TGTGCCAGTAGTATGGATAGCAGCTCCTACAATGAGCAGTTCTTC.

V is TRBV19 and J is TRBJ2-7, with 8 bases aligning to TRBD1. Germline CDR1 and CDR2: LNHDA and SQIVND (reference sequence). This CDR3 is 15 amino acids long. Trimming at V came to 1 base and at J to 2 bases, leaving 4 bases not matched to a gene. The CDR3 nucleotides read TGTGCCAGTAGTATAGCTGGACAGGGTGCCTACGAGCAGTACTTC. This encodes CASSIAGQGAYEQYF. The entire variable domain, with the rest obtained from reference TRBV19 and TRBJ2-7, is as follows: DGGITQSPKYLFRKEGQNVTLSCEQNLNHDAMYWYRQDPGQGLRLIYYSQIVNDFQKGDIAEGYSVSREKKESFPLTVTSAQKNPTAFYLCASSIAGQGAYEQYFGPGTRLTVT.

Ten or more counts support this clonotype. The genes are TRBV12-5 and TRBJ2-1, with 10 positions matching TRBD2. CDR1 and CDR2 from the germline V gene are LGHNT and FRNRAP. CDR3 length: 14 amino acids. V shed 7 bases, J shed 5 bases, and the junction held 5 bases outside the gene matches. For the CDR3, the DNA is TGTGCTAGTGTCGGGACTAGCGAGAACAATGAGCAGTTCTTC. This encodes CASVGTSENNEQFF.

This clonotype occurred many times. CDR3 sequence (DNA): TGTGCCAGCAGCTCCCCAAGGCTAGCGGGGTTTCCCTACGAGCAGTACTTC. Protein product: CASSSPRLAGFPYEQYF. The V and J genes are TRBV7-8 and TRBJ2-7; TRBD2 matches 9 bases. The ends lost 4 bases at V and 2 bases at J; junction bases unmatched: 12. The germline CDR1 and CDR2 sequences are SGHVS and FQNEAQ. This CDR3 spans 17 amino acids.

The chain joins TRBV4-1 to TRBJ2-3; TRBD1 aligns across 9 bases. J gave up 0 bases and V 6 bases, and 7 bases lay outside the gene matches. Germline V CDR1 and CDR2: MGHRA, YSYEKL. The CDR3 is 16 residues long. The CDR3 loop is CASSRTGGTSTDTQYF. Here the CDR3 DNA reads TGCGCCAGCAGTCGTACAGGGGGCACTAGCACAGATACGCAGTATTTT.

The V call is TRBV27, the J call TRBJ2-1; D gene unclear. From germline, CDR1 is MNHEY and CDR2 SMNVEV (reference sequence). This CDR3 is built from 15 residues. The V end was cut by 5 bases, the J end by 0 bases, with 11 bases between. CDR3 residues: CASSIGSDSYNEQFF. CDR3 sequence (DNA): TGTGCCAGCAGTATAGGGTCAGACTCCTACAATGAGCAGTTCTTC.

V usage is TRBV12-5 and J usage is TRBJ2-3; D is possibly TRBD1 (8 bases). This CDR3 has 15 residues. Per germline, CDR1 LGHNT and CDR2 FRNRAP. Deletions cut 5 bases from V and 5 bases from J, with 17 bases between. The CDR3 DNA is TGTGCTAGTGGTGGGACAGGACGCGGGGGAGATACGCAGTATTTT. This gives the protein CASGGTGRGGDTQYF.

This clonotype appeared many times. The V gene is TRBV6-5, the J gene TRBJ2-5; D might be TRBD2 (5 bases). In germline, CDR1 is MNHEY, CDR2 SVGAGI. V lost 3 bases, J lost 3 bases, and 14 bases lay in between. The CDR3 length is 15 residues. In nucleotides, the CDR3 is TGTGCCAGCAGTTATTCGCCGGGAACTGAAGAGACCCAGTACTTC. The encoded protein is CASSYSPGTEETQYF.

The CDR3 here is CASRCGTGGEQFF. In DNA form, the CDR3 reads TGTGCCAGCAGATGCGGGACAGGGGGTGAGCAGTTCTTC. V is TRBV12-3 or TRBV12-4 and J is TRBJ2-1, with 11 bases aligning to TRBD1. With V trimmed by 6 bases and J by 9 bases, 4 bases remained unmatched. The CDR3 has 13 amino acids.